The 26 T cell receptor beta chains below were found in one sample sequenced in a study of PD-L1 blockade in urothelial cancer. Generated by immunoSEQ multiplex PCR, the TCRdb table keeps only in-frame clones and is missing some. This sample carries 32,000 or so clones, over 75% of them seen once, and the ten largest clones take 15% to 19%. Time point defined: pretreatment peripheral blood. Sample: PBMCs, taken around atezolizumab (anti-PD-L1) treatment. These receptors were collected from a man aged 60-69 years with urothelial cancer.

This clone has just one count. This rearrangement joins TRBV18 to TRBJ1-6; D is possibly TRBD1 (6 bases). Looked up from germline, CDR1 is KGHSH and CDR2 is LQKENI. The CDR3 spans 16 residues. With 4 bases removed from V and 0 bases from J, the gap between germline ends came to 10 bases. The CDR3 reads CASSQDRSSYNSPLHF. Here the CDR3 DNA reads TGTGCCAGCTCACAGGACAGAAGCTCCTATAATTCACCCCTCCACTTT.

The V and J genes are TRBV19 and TRBJ2-2, with D possibly TRBD1 on 6 matching bases. The CDR3 has 14 amino acids. Germline CDR1 reads LNHDA; CDR2 reads SQIVND (reference sequence). The V and J ends lost 7 bases and 5 bases respectively, with 14 bases between them. For the CDR3, the DNA is TGTGCCAGTAAAGGGCTAGGGGGAACCGGGGAGCTGTTTTTT. Amino acids: CASKGLGGTGELFF.

V usage is TRBV7-9 and J usage is TRBJ2-5, with D perhaps matching TRBD1 (5 bases). Trimming removed 5 bases from V and 5 bases from J, with 12 bases in between. CDR3 size: 13 residues. Germline values: CDR1 SEHNR, CDR2 FQNEAQ (reference sequence). The CDR3: CASSPGSPETQYF. CDR3 bases: TGTGCCAGCAGCCCAGGGTCCCCGGAGACCCAGTACTTC.

The chain joins TRBV13 to TRBJ1-5, with a tentative D call TRBD1 (6 bases). CDR1 is PRHDT and CDR2 is FYEKMQ in the germline V gene (reference sequence). CDR3 size: 17 residues. V gave up 3 bases and J gave up 1 base, with 16 bases separating them. CDR3 in amino acids: CASSLGRGANSNQPQHF. Written as DNA, the CDR3 is TGTGCCAGCAGCTTGGGCCGGGGGGCGAACAGCAATCAGCCCCAGCATTTT.

The CDR3, as DNA: TGTGCCAGCAGTTTGCCGGACGGGAGGGAGCAGTACTTC. It encodes CASSLPDGREQYF. The rearrangement uses TRBV27 and TRBJ2-7; 7 bases are shared with TRBD2. Germline V CDR1 and CDR2: MNHEY, SMNVEV (reference sequence). There are 13 residues in the CDR3. V shed 3 bases and J 7 bases; nucleotides not matched to a gene: 6.

V usage is TRBV7-3 and J usage is TRBJ1-2, with TRBD1 as a possible D gene (5 bases). V lost 2 bases and J 7 bases, leaving 14 bases between the germline ends. The CDR3 runs to 14 residues. CDR1 is SGHTA, CDR2 FQGTGA, per germline. The CDR3 DNA sequence: TGTGCCAGCAGCTTAGTTCCAGGGAGGACTGGCTACACCTTC. Translated, it gives CASSLVPGRTGYTF.

In this sample, this clone turned up a few times. One end of the junction does not line up with germline, which may come from a read error. The chain uses TRBV6-1 and TRBJ1-5; tentatively, D is TRBD1 (5 bases). The CDR3 is 11 residues long. Germline values: CDR1 MNHNS, CDR2 SASEGT. Here the CDR3 reads CASRAWTETDF. DNA for the CDR3: TGTGCCAGCAGAGCCTGGACGGAGACAGATTTT.

The chain employs TRBV4-2 and TRBJ2-1; TRBD2 agrees at 10 bases. With 0 bases clipped from V and 5 bases from J, the junction kept 7 bases outside the gene matches. This CDR3 is built from 17 residues. Germline V CDR1 and CDR2: LGHNA, YNFKEQ. CDR3 nucleotide sequence: TGTGCCAGCAGCCAAGAAGGGTCGAGCGGGAGGGACAATGAGCAGTTCTTC. This gives the protein CASSQEGSSGRDNEQFF.

The chain couples TRBV29-1 to TRBJ1-5; 10 bases line up with TRBD1. CDR3 size: 14 residues. Germline V lookup: CDR1 SQVTM, CDR2 ANQGSEA. V was clipped by 7 bases and J by 7 bases; unmatched bases: 10. The CDR3, as DNA: TGCAGCGCCCTGACAGGGGGCCGGGGCCAGCCCCAGCATTTT. Translation: CSALTGGRGQPQHF.

CDR3 amino acids: CASSLIGIGGGNTGELFF. The CDR3 nucleotides are TGTGCCAGCAGCCTCATCGGCATCGGGGGGGGGAACACCGGGGAGCTGTTTTTT. The J gene is TRBJ2-2, the V gene TRBV11-2; 8 positions agree with TRBD2. The CDR3 spans 18 residues. CDR1 SGHAT and CDR2 FQNNGV come from the germline V gene. Trimming cost V 5 bases and J 1 base; bases outside gene matches: 12.

The gene calls are TRBV7-9 and TRBJ2-7; 8 bases fit TRBD2. This CDR3 is built from 15 residues. Germline-derived CDR1 and CDR2 are SEHNR and FQNEAQ (reference sequence). The junction had 11 bases not matched to a gene; V was cut back by 8 bases and J by 2 bases. The CDR3 sequence: CASGRSGSWAYEQYF. CDR3 nucleotides: TGTGCCAGCGGGCGGAGCGGGAGCTGGGCCTACGAGCAGTACTTC.

The chain carries TRBV28 and TRBJ2-7; 10 bases are a match to TRBD1. The CDR3 is made up of 14 amino acids. Germline V lookup: CDR1 MDHEN, CDR2 SYDVKM. V lost 5 bases to trimming and J lost 5 bases; unmatched junction nucleotides: 6. The CDR3 region is CASSGSGTGDEQYF. As DNA, the CDR3 is TGTGCCAGCAGTGGATCCGGGACAGGGGACGAGCAGTACTTC.

This chain joins TRBV5-1 and TRBJ2-1, with 9 positions matching TRBD1. V trimming: 3 bases; J trimming: 7 bases; junction bases outside the gene matches: 5. Germline V gives CDR1 SGHRS, CDR2 YFSETQ. This CDR3 comprises 14 residues. CDR3 sequence: CASSYTGGENEQFF. The CDR3 DNA is TGCGCCAGCAGCTACACAGGGGGCGAGAATGAGCAGTTCTTC.

V is TRBV7-2 and J is TRBJ1-5; 7 nucleotides match TRBD1. Looked up from germline, CDR1 is SGHTA and CDR2 is FQGNSA. The V segment lost 4 bases and the J segment 0 bases; nucleotides outside the gene matches: 12. This CDR3 has 18 amino acids. The CDR3 DNA is TGTGCCAGCAGCTCCTCAGGGACAGCATTGTATAGCAATCAGCCCCAGCATTTT. Translated: CASSSSGTALYSNQPQHF.

The chain carries TRBV6-5 and TRBJ1-2; D possibly corresponds to TRBD1 (5 bases). This CDR3 region has 14 residues. V was clipped by 5 bases and J by 4 bases, with 14 bases between them. Germline lookup yields CDR1 MNHEY and CDR2 SVGAGI. In nucleotides, the CDR3 is TGTGCCAGCAGTAGGACATCTCCTTCCTATGGCTACACCTTC. This gives the protein CASSRTSPSYGYTF.

This clone was detected once. This chain uses TRBV5-1 with TRBJ2-5; 8 positions agree with TRBD1. CDR3 length: 14 residues. V shed 4 bases and J 5 bases; nucleotides not matched to a gene: 7. The V gene's germline CDR1 is SGHRS and CDR2 YFSETQ. CDR3 nucleotide sequence: TGCGCCAGCAGCCCTCAGGGGGCGCGGGAGACCCAGTACTTC. Translating gives CASSPQGARETQYF.

The V call is TRBV7-9, the J call TRBJ1-1; D is unclear. Germline CDR1 and CDR2: SEHNR and FQNEAQ (reference sequence). Deletions cut 4 bases from V and 6 bases from J, with 15 bases between. There are 14 residues in the CDR3. The CDR3 loop reads CASSSSQRSAEAFF. The CDR3 DNA reads TGTGCCAGCAGCTCGTCCCAAAGGAGCGCTGAAGCTTTCTTT.

V and J are TRBV5-4 and TRBJ2-3; 10 bases fit TRBD2. From germline, CDR1 is SGHNT and CDR2 YYREEE (reference sequence). The CDR3 extends over 16 amino acids. Trimming at V came to 2 bases and at J to 5 bases, leaving 8 bases not matched to a gene. In nucleotides, the CDR3 is TGTGCCAGCAGCTTTCGTCTAGCGGGAGCTTTAGATACGCAGTATTTT. Amino acids: CASSFRLAGALDTQYF.

This clone was recorded only once. The V and J genes are TRBV23-1 and TRBJ2-7, with D possibly TRBD2 on 6 matching bases. TRBV23-1 is labeled an ORF, and its function is uncertain. The V end was cut by 1 base, the J end by 0 bases, with 16 bases between. The CDR3 is 17 amino acids. CDR3 sequence: CASSQLNGRGSSYEQYF. The CDR3 DNA reads as TGCGCCAGCAGTCAATTGAACGGGAGAGGGAGCTCCTACGAGCAGTACTTC.

The chain carries TRBV27 and TRBJ2-2; 12 nucleotides match TRBD2. The length of the CDR3 is 17 residues. CDR1 is MNHEY and CDR2 is SMNVEV in the germline V gene (reference sequence). J lost 7 bases, V lost 8 bases, and 14 bases had no gene match. This CDR3 reads CASHQGGLAGRVGELFF. The CDR3 bases are TGTGCCAGCCACCAGGGCGGACTAGCGGGGCGGGTCGGGGAGCTGTTTTTT.

The genes are TRBV9 and TRBJ2-7; D ambiguous. The CDR3 has 14 residues. Trimming pared 0 bases from V and 6 bases from J, leaving 13 bases between. Germline V CDR1 and CDR2: SGDLS, YYNGEE. CDR3 nucleotides: TGTGCCAGCAGCGTAGGAGGCACCTCCGGCGAGCAGTACTTC. It specifies CASSVGGTSGEQYF. Full variable domain (missing parts from reference TRBV9 and TRBJ2-7): DSGVTQTPKHLITATGQRVTLRCSPRSGDLSVYWYQQSLDQGLQFLIQYYNGEERAKGNILERFSAQQFPDLHSELNLSSLELGDSALYFCASSVGGTSGEQYFGPGTRLTVT.

The chain employs TRBV7-8 and TRBJ1-5, with 8 nucleotides matching TRBD1. Looked up from germline, CDR1 is SGHVS and CDR2 is FQNEAQ. This CDR3 spans 16 amino acids. V shed 0 bases, J shed 6 bases, and the junction held 7 bases outside the gene matches. CDR3 amino acids: CASSLAKRQGSQPQHF. CDR3 sequence (DNA): TGTGCCAGCAGCTTAGCAAAAAGACAGGGGAGTCAGCCCCAGCATTTT.

This chain joins TRBV5-1 and TRBJ1-2; D is undetermined. The CDR3 is 13 residues long. Germline V gene lookup returns CDR1 SGHRS and CDR2 YFSETQ. V was trimmed by 0 bases and J by 4 bases, leaving 7 bases between them. Here the CDR3 DNA reads TGCGCCAGCAGCTTGGCACGGGGCTATGGCTACACCTTC. Translation gives CASSLARGYGYTF.

The chain uses TRBV28 and TRBJ1-2, with a tentative D call TRBD1 (5 bases). Trimming removed 6 bases at V and 2 bases at J, with 13 bases between. The germline gives CDR1 MDHEN, CDR2 SYDVKM. The CDR3 extends over 14 amino acids. CDR3 bases: TGTGCCAGCAGCGCCCGGGGACTGAACTATGGCTACACCTTC. It codes for CASSARGLNYGYTF.

V usage is TRBV7-2 and J usage is TRBJ2-3; D is unclear. With 2 bases removed from V and 0 bases from J, the gap between germline ends came to 9 bases. Germline lookup yields CDR1 SGHTA and CDR2 FQGNSA. The CDR3 runs 15 residues. CDR3 in DNA: TGTGCCAGCAGCTTACAGGTGATTAGCACAGATACGCAGTATTTT. It encodes CASSLQVISTDTQYF.

A few counts support this clone. J is TRBJ2-2 and V is TRBV19; D possibly corresponds to TRBD2 (5 bases). The CDR3 extends over 15 amino acids. Germline V CDR1 and CDR2: LNHDA, SQIVND (reference sequence). The V gene lost 5 bases and the J gene lost 5 bases, with 15 bases spanning the gap. The CDR3 bases are TGTGCCAGTAGTGCGCGGGCCCCTACAACCGGGGAGCTGTTTTTT. Translating it yields CASSARAPTTGELFF.